This TCR beta chain appears in the sequencing data of a study of CD8+CD57+ T cells in acquired aplastic anemia. As for the study in general: Sorted CD4+ and CD8+ cells yielded roughly 3.4 ug of DNA on average.

As regards this clonotype: An end of the junction differs from the germline gene, which may be a read error.

Genomic DNA provided the template from which TCR beta VDJ and CDR3 profiles were obtained. MiXCR, applied by TCRdb to the reads, yields one record per CDR3 protein. Of 190,000 or so distinct CDR3 sequences listed, around 63% were seen once; the top ten hold approximately 30%. CDR1 MGHRA and CDR2 YSYEKL come from the germline V gene. This CDR3 comprises 14 residues. The sequencing input was sorted CD4+, CD8+, or CD8+CD57+ T cells (not recorded which) from PBMCs. The V and J genes are TRBV4-1 and TRBJ2-7; 7 nucleotides line up with TRBD2. This TCR came from a human donor in good health. The CDR3 DNA sequence: TGTGCCAGCAGCTTAGGCGCCGGGGGGACCGAGCAGTACTTC. This encodes CASSLGAGGTEQYF.